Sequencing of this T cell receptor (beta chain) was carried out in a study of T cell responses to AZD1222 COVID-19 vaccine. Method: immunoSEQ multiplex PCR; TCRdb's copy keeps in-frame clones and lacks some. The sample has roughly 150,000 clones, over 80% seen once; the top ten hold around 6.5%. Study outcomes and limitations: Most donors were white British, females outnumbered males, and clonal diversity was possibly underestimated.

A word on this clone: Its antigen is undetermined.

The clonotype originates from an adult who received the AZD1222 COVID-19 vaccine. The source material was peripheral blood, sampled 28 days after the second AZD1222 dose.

The chain's CDR3 is CASSYADRGGYTF. CDR3 bases: TGTGCCAGCAGTTACGCGGACAGGGGTGGCTACACCTTC. The V call is TRBV6-5, the J call TRBJ1-2, with 9 bases fitting TRBD1. The CDR3 is 13 residues long. Germline assignment: CDR1 MNHEY and CDR2 SVGAGI. The V gene end was trimmed by 2 bases and the J gene end by 7 bases; junction bases not matched to a gene: 2.